This section outlines one TCR beta chain sequence together with its context. This specimen belongs to a study of blood T cells in healthy people across ages. V was cut by 3 bases and J by 1 base, with 12 bases left in between. The CDR3 runs to 15 residues. For the second PCR, which ran for about 7 to 11 cycles, a sample-barcoded 5' primer and a J-beta primer mix were used. The template-switch adaptor, which had 12 random nucleotides, put a tag on each cDNA molecule. Sequencing yielded, for each sample, at least 3 million paired-end reads carrying CDR3. TCRdb analysed the 5' RACE reads with MiXCR anew, one entry per CDR3 protein. Among roughly 1.5 million distinct CDR3 sequences listed, 42% were seen once.

The gene calls are TRBV12-3 or TRBV12-4 and TRBJ1-1, with unresolved D. The source material was blood. The TCR sequence derives from a woman between 18 and 30 years old in good health. Here the CDR3 reads CASSFGRLRNTEAFF. The CDR3 nucleotides read TGTGCCAGCAGTTTCGGTCGGCTCAGGAACACTGAAGCTTTCTTT.